This TCR beta chain is from a study of chemoradiotherapy in HPV16-positive cancers. At the level of the study: Two HPV16-positive patients' cells yielded candidate HPV-specific clones and common motifs.

Samples were taken several times over chemoradiotherapy. Clones were read by immunoSEQ multiplex PCR, and TCRdb kept only the in-frame ones, dropping some. The table has 25,000 to 40,000 clones, approximately 89% seen once. The study, taken as a whole, reports: During treatment, candidate HPV-specific clones and E7-related motifs expanded in tumor. HPV-specific T cells were functionally defined from only two HPV16-positive patients.

Details on this clone: What it recognizes is unknown.

This receptor was taken from a human donor with HPV-associated anogenital cancer. The material sequenced was blood, taken from a patient who underwent chemoradiotherapy.

CDR3 loop: CASSLVGREVNTEAFF. In DNA form, the CDR3 reads TGCGCCAGCAGCTTGGTGGGCAGGGAGGTGAACACTGAAGCTTTCTTT. The V call is TRBV5-1, the J call TRBJ1-1; tentatively, D is TRBD1 (5 bases). The CDR3 has 16 residues. V dropped 0 bases and J dropped 0 bases, with 12 bases sitting between them. CDR1 is SGHRS, CDR2 YFSETQ, per germline.